One and the same sample provided the 21 T cell receptor beta chains below, sequenced in a study of T cells in women clearing cervical HPV infection. Sequencing was performed with immunoSEQ multiplex PCR; in TCRdb, only in-frame clones are kept and a portion is missing. Across tens of thousands of clones, the top ten clones capture roughly 1.5% of the sample. The sample was blood buffy coat. The receptors were gathered from a woman between 18 and 70 years old with a cervical HPV16 infection that either progressed to CIN3+ or cleared (not recorded which).

With regard to this clone: The read ends 3 residues shy of where the CDR3 ends; the end is completed using the germline J gene. The gene calls are TRBV5-5 and TRBJ1-2; 9 bases agree with TRBD1. This CDR3 is built from 13 residues. CDR1 and CDR2 from the germline V gene are SGHKS and YYEKEE (reference sequence). The CDR3 here is CASSLQGAGGYTF. The DNA read from the CDR3 is TGTGCCAGCTCATTACAGGGGGCTGGAGGC.

In regard to this clone: The read is 3 residues too short to cover the CDR3 end, so that end is filled in from the germline J gene. J is TRBJ2-7 and V is TRBV14, with TRBD2 matching 7 bases. The V gene end was trimmed by 3 bases and the J gene end by 6 bases; junction bases not matched to a gene: 20. Germline values: CDR1 SGHDN, CDR2 FVKESK. The CDR3 covers 18 residues. The chain's CDR3 is CASSQTGLGWSPGGEQYF. The sequenced CDR3 bases are TGTGCCAGCAGCCAGACGGGGTTGGGTTGGAGCCCGGGGGGCGAG.

For this clone: The read is 3 residues too short to cover the CDR3 end, so that end is filled in from the germline J gene. The V call is TRBV7-9, the J call TRBJ1-2; the match to TRBD1 covers 11 bases. This CDR3 has 15 amino acids. Germline-derived CDR1 and CDR2 are SEHNR and FQNEAQ (reference sequence). CDR3 region: CASSLGTGGAYRYTF. Partial CDR3 DNA: TGTGCCAGCAGCTTAGGGACAGGGGGCGCGTATCGC.

Worth noting for this clone: Read sequence stops 3 residues before the CDR3 end, and the germline J gene provides the missing end. The genes are TRBV7-9 and TRBJ1-3; weak D call: TRBD1 (6 bases). V was pared by 2 bases and J by 2 bases, with 7 bases between. The CDR3 covers 14 residues. Germline loops: CDR1 SEHNR, CDR2 FQNEAQ (reference sequence). The CDR3 sequence is CASSLTGPGNTIYF. The part of the CDR3 DNA that was read is TGTGCCAGCAGCTTAACAGGGCCTGGAAACACC.

About this clone itself: The CDR3 end is not reached by the read, which stops 3 residues before it; the germline J gene fills it in. The genes are TRBV5-1 and TRBJ1-6; a weak D match, TRBD1 (6 bases). The germline CDR1 and CDR2 sequences are SGHRS and YFSETQ. V lost 2 bases to trimming and J lost 3 bases, with 12 bases between them. The CDR3 runs to 16 residues. The DNA read from the CDR3 is TGCGCCAGCAGCTTTGGCGGACAGAACTATAATTCACCC. This encodes CASSFGGQNYNSP. In full, the CDR3 reads CASSFGGQNYNSPLHF.

The CDR3 loop reads CAISDGLAGVNTGELFF. The covered CDR3 bases are TGTGCCATCAGTGACGGGCTAGCGGGAGTCAACACCGGGGAG. V is TRBV10-3 and J is TRBJ2-2, with 10 positions matching TRBD2. The CDR3 end lies 3 residues beyond the end of the read and is filled in from the germline J gene. CDR3 length equals 17 residues. Unmatched junction bases numbered 6, after V lost 3 bases and J lost 2 bases. The germline V gene has CDR1 ENHRY and CDR2 SYGVKD.

A remark on this clone: The read ends 3 residues before the CDR3 terminus; that terminus is restored from the germline J gene. The rearrangement uses TRBV5-4 and TRBJ2-7, with TRBD2 as a possible D gene (6 bases). CDR1 and CDR2 (germline): SGHNT, YYREEE (reference sequence). CDR3 length: 13 residues. V was cut by 2 bases and J by 4 bases, with 10 bases left in between. This CDR3 reads CASSFSGEYEQYF. CDR3 bases read: TGTGCCAGCAGCTTCTCGGGGGAGTACGAG. The full variable domain, in which reference TRBV5-4 and TRBJ2-7 provide the parts outside the CDR3, is ETGVTQSPTHLIKTRGQQVTLRCSSQSGHNTVSWYQQALGQGPQFIFQYYREEENGRGNFPPRFSGLQFPNYSSELNVNALELDDSALYLCASSFSGEYEQYFGPGTRLTVT.

On this clone: The CDR3 goes on 3 residues after the read ends, and that part is filled in from the germline J gene. V gene TRBV19 combines with J gene TRBJ1-6; D uncertain. The CDR3 sequence is 15 residues long. V lost 7 bases and J 5 bases, leaving 15 bases between the germline ends. Germline assignment: CDR1 LNHDA and CDR2 SQIVND (reference sequence). This chain's CDR3 is CASTPNRGNNSPLHF. CDR3 DNA, as far as it was read: TGTGCCAGTACCCCCAATCGGGGTAATAATTCACCC.

Points on this clone: The read terminates 3 residues ahead of where the CDR3 ends, so the germline J gene completes it. The J gene is TRBJ2-7, the V gene TRBV23-1, with 11 nucleotides matching TRBD2. TRBV23-1 is an ORF, with its function uncertain. The CDR3 consists of 15 residues. V dropped 6 bases and J dropped 3; count of bases not matched to a gene: 7. This CDR3 reads CASSLRTSGYYEQYF. The part of the CDR3 DNA that was read is TGCGCCAGCAGCCTCAGGACTAGCGGGTACTACGAG.

A word on this clone: The read gets to within 3 residues of the CDR3 end, and the germline J gene fills in the rest. This chain connects TRBV5-1 to TRBJ2-5; D is perhaps TRBD2 (6 bases). V was shortened by 2 bases and J by 7 bases, with 21 bases between the two germline ends. Germline CDR1 is SGHRS and CDR2 is YFSETQ. The CDR3 is 16 amino acids. Here the CDR3 reads CASSLQLALNGGTQYF. The sequenced part of the CDR3 DNA is TGCGCCAGCAGCTTACAACTAGCCCTTAACGGAGGGACC.

For this clone: The CDR3 is cut off 3 residues early in the read; its end comes from the germline J gene. The chain employs TRBV5-6 and TRBJ2-2; no definite D call. Germline V gene data show CDR1 as SGHDT and CDR2 as YYEEEE. The CDR3 sequence is 14 residues long. V was trimmed by 4 bases and J by 2 bases, leaving 9 bases between them. CDR3 bases read: TGTGCCAGCAGCCCATACTCTAACACCGGGGAG. Translation: CASSPYSNTGE. The full CDR3 protein reads CASSPYSNTGELFF.

With respect to this clone: The read comes to an end 3 residues before the CDR3 does, leaving the germline J gene to fill in the end. The chain carries TRBV20-1 and TRBJ2-1; D is perhaps TRBD1 (6 bases). V lost 6 bases to trimming and J lost 5 bases, with 11 bases between them. Looked up from germline, CDR1 is DFQATT and CDR2 is SNEGSKA (reference sequence). CDR3 length: 12 residues. Here the CDR3 reads CSARTENNEQFF. The CDR3 bases that were read are TGCAGTGCCAGGACAGAGAACAATGAG.

A note on this clone: The read falls 3 residues short of the CDR3 end, and the missing part is taken from the germline J gene. The chain joins TRBV7-2 to TRBJ2-1, with 7 nucleotides matching TRBD2. With V trimmed by 4 bases and J by 9 bases, 3 bases remained unmatched. There are 12 residues in the CDR3. CDR1 and CDR2 (germline): SGHTA, FQGNSA. The DNA read from the CDR3 is TGTGCCAGCAGCTCCCAGCGGGGTGAG. This encodes CASSSQRGE. The whole CDR3 reads CASSSQRGEQFF.

A remark on this clone: The DNA ends 3 residues before the CDR3 does, and the rest of the CDR3 is filled in from the germline J gene. J is TRBJ2-7 and V is TRBV2; D perhaps matches TRBD1 (6 bases). The CDR3 totals 14 residues. V was shortened by 5 bases and J by 2 bases, with 13 bases between the two germline ends. Germline CDR1 reads SNHLY; CDR2 reads FYNNEI. Incomplete CDR3 DNA: TGTGCCAGCAGTCGGGACACCCCAACCTACGAG. Encoded protein: CASSRDTPTYE. In full, the CDR3 is CASSRDTPTYEQYF.

Points on this clone: Coverage ceases 3 residues before the CDR3 finishes, and the germline J gene fills in the end. The genes are TRBV20-1 and TRBJ1-1, with D maybe TRBD1 (5 bases). The CDR3 runs 14 residues. Germline V gene data show CDR1 as DFQATT and CDR2 as SNEGSKA (reference sequence). V was cut by 1 base and J by 7 bases, with 16 bases left in between. The part of the CDR3 DNA that was read is TGCAGTGCTAGAGCTTTTGGGCAGGGATTTGAA. Protein sequence: CSARAFGQGFE. The full-length CDR3 reads as CSARAFGQGFEAFF.

Note on this clone: The read terminates 3 residues before the CDR3 end, so the remaining end is supplied by the germline J gene. The chain combines TRBV29-1 with TRBJ1-6, with 9 nucleotides matching TRBD1. Germline CDR1 SQVTM, CDR2 ANQGSEA. CDR3 size: 14 residues. V was pared by 3 bases and J by 9 bases, with 6 bases of the junction left unmatched. This CDR3 is CSVDDRGYGSPLHF. The sequenced CDR3 bases are TGCAGCGTTGATGACAGGGGGTATGGTTCACCC. Based on the CDR3 plus reference TRBV29-1 and TRBJ1-6, the full variable domain is SAVISQKPSRDICQRGTSLTIQCQVDSQVTMMFWYRQQPGQSLTLIATANQGSEATYESGFVIDKFPISRPNLTFSTLTVSNMSPEDSSIYLCSVDDRGYGSPLHFGNGTRLTVT.

Of note for this clone: The CDR3 end is not reached by the read, which stops 3 residues before it; the germline J gene fills it in. This rearrangement joins TRBV2 to TRBJ1-2; possible D gene TRBD1, 5 bases. Germline CDR1 is SNHLY and CDR2 is FYNNEI. The CDR3 has 15 amino acids. The part of the CDR3 DNA that was read is TGTGCCAGCAAACAGGAACAGGCGTACCAAGAGACC. Translating it yields CASKQEQAYQET. The full CDR3 is CASKQEQAYQETYTF.

A remark on this clone: Sequencing ends 3 residues short of the CDR3 end; the germline J gene provides the rest. V usage is TRBV20-1 and J usage is TRBJ2-3; D gene uncertain. Germline CDR1 is DFQATT and CDR2 is SNEGSKA (reference sequence). Trimming took 4 bases from V and 5 from J, leaving 7 bases between them. CDR3 size: 11 residues. CDR3 residues: CSAITGDTQYF. The sequenced part of the CDR3 DNA is TGCAGTGCTATTACCGGAGATACG.

Of note for this clone: From the germline J gene comes the end of the CDR3, since the read stops 3 residues before it. The rearrangement uses TRBV5-1 and TRBJ2-2; possible D gene TRBD1, 6 bases. Trimming shortened V by 3 bases and J by 6 bases, and 9 bases separated the two germline ends. Looked up from germline, CDR1 is SGHRS and CDR2 is YFSETQ. The CDR3 contains 13 residues. The CDR3 region is CASSYRDAGELFF. The CDR3 DNA, read in part, is TGCGCCAGCAGCTACAGGGATGCCGGGGAG.

Concerning this clone: Read data end 3 residues before the CDR3 end; the end is taken from the germline J gene. V usage is TRBV7-2 and J usage is TRBJ2-3; D gene unclear. The CDR3 consists of 13 residues. V lost 1 base and J lost 5, with 7 bases in between. Germline V CDR1 and CDR2: SGHTA, FQGNSA. The CDR3: CASSLVRRDTQYF. CDR3 DNA, as far as it was read: TGTGCCAGCAGCTTAGTCCGTCGAGATACG.

Concerning this clone itself: The sequenced fragment ends 3 residues before the CDR3 boundary, so the rest is inferred from the germline J gene. V gene TRBV7-2 combines with J gene TRBJ2-3; D unclear. V lost 2 bases and J 0 bases, leaving 9 bases between the germline ends. Per germline, CDR1 SGHTA and CDR2 FQGNSA. The CDR3 is 15 residues long. The CDR3 sequence: CASSLYILSTDTQYF. The covered CDR3 bases are TGTGCCAGCAGCTTATACATTCTTAGCACAGATACG.